Sequencing of this T cell receptor (beta chain) was carried out in a study of blood T cells in healthy people across ages. Overall study results and limits: The unsorted PBMCs prevented any conclusive comparison of naive versus antigen-experienced cells.

On this clonotype: What it binds is not known.

CDR1 and CDR2 from the germline V gene are MNHEY and SMNVEV (reference sequence). The V gene lost 2 bases and the J gene lost 6 bases, with 11 bases spanning the gap. CDR3 length: 13 residues. Then a second PCR, running roughly 7 to 11 cycles, was carried out with a sample-barcoded 5' primer and a J-beta primer mix. TCRdb independently ran MiXCR on the 5' RACE reads; one entry per CDR3 protein. The table includes more than 800,000 distinct CDR3 sequences, under 55% detected once. J is TRBJ2-7 and V is TRBV27, with D hard to call. The source of this sequence is a woman aged 60-75 years in good health. Sequencing was done on a sample of blood. The CDR3 DNA reads TGTGCCAGCAGTTTAACACCCCTCTCCGAGCAGTACTTC. This gives the protein CASSLTPLSEQYF.